The present T cell receptor (beta chain) was sequenced within a study of shared clonotypes between healthy human individuals. Adults of Caucasian background living in Nashville, Tennessee made up all donors. The study, taken as a whole, reports: It was observed that approximately 5% of naive CD4 clonotypes were shared across several donors.

Germline V CDR1 and CDR2: SNHLY, FYNNEI. There are 14 residues in the CDR3. V lost 3 bases to trimming and J lost 1 base; unmatched junction nucleotides: 0. In the source study's methods: With immunoSEQ giving junction-only sequences and no quality scores, filtering differed. The method was immunoSEQ multiplex PCR; TCRdb's version includes in-frame clones alone and lacks a portion of them. V, J and clone size reflect that table, while D and trimming were determined from the DNA. The sample lists 2 million to 2.5 million clones, 92% occurring once. This clone was seen once. Its antigen is undetermined. This receptor was taken from a man younger than 35 in good health. Some clones in this sample may be carry-over from other donors' samples. The J gene is TRBJ2-5, the V gene TRBV2; TRBD2 agrees at 9 bases. Material: naive CD4+ T cells from PBMCs. This sample's subset: CD45RA+ positively selected. For the CDR3, the DNA is TGTGCCAGCAGTGAGGGACTAGCCCAAGAGACCCAGTACTTC. It specifies CASSEGLAQETQYF.